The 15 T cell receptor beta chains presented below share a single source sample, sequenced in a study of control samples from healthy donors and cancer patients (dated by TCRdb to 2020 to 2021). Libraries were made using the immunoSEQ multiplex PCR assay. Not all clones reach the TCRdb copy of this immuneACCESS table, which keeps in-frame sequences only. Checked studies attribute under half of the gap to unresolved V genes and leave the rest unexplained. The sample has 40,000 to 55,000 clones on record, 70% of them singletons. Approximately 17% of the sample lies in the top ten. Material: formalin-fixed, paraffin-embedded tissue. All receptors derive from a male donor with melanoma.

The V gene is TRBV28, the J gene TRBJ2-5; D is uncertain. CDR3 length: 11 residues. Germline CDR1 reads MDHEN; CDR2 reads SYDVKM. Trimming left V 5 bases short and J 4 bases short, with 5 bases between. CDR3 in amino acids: CASSRLETQYF. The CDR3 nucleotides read TGTGCCAGCAGTCGATTAGAGACCCAGTACTTC.

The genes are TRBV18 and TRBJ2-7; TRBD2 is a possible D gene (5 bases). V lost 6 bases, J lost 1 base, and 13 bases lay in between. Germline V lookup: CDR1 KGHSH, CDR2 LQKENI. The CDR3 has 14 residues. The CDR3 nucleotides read TGTGCCAGCTCTCTCAGCAGGAGGTCCTACGAGCAGTACTTC. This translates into CASSLSRRSYEQYF. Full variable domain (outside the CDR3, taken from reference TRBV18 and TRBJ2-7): NAGVMQNPRHLVRRRGQEARLRCSPMKGHSHVYWYRQLPEEGLKFMVYLQKENIIDESGMPKERFSAEFPKEGPSILRIQQVVRGDSAAYFCASSLSRRSYEQYFGPGTRLTVT.

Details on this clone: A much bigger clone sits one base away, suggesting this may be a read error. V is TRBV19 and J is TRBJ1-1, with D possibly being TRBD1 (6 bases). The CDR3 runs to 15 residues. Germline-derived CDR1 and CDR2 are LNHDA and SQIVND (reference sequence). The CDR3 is CVSSMVGGRGTEAFF. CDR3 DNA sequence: TGTGTCAGTAGTATGGTAGGCGGCAGGGGCACTGAAGCTTTCTTT. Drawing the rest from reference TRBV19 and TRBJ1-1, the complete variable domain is DGGITQSPKYLFRKEGQNVTLSCEQNLNHDAMYWYRQDPGQGLRLIYYSQIVNDFQKGDIAEGYSVSREKKESFPLTVTSAQKNPTAFYLCVSSMVGGRGTEAFFGQGTRLTVV.

The CDR3 DNA reads as TGTGCCAGCAAGACTAGCGGGAGGGAGGCAGATACGCAGTATTTT. This encodes CASKTSGREADTQYF. This rearrangement joins TRBV3-1 (or the pseudogene TRBV3-2) to TRBJ2-3; 14 positions agree with TRBD2. The ends lost 7 bases at V and 4 bases at J; junction bases unmatched: 4. The germline CDR1 and CDR2 sequences are LGHDT and YNNKEL (reference sequence). CDR3 size: 15 residues.

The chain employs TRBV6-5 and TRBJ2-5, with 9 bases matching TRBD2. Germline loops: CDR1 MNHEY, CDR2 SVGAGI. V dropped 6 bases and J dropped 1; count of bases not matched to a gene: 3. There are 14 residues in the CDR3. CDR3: CASSVAGVQETQYF. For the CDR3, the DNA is TGTGCCAGCAGCGTAGCGGGAGTCCAAGAGACCCAGTACTTC.

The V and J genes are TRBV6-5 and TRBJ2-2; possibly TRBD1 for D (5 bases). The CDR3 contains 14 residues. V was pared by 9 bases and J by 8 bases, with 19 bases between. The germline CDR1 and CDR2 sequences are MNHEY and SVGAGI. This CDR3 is CASIPNSGMGELFF. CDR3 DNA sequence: TGTGCCAGTATCCCCAATTCAGGGATGGGGGAGCTGTTTTTT.

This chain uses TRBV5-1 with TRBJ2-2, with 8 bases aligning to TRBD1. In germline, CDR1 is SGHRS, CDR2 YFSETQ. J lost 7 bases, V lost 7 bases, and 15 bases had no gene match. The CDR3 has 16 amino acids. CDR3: CASSLPLTGVDGELFF. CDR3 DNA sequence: TGCGCCAGCTCCTTACCGTTGACAGGGGTGGACGGGGAGCTGTTTTTT.

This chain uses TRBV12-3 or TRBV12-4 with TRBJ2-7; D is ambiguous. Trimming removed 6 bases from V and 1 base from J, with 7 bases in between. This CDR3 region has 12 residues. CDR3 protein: CASSLGSYEQYF. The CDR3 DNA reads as TGTGCCAGCAGCCTGGGGTCCTACGAGCAGTACTTC.

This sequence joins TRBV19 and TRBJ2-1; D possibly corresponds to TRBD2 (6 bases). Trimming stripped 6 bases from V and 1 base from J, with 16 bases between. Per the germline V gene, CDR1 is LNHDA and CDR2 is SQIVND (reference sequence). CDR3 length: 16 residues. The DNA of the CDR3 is TGTGCCAGTAGAACCGGGCCAGGAGGGTCCTACAATGAGCAGTTCTTC. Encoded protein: CASRTGPGGSYNEQFF.

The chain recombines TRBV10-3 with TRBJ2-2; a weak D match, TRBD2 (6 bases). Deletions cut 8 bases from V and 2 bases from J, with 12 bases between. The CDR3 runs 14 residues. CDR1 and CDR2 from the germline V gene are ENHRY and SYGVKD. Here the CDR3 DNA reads TGTGCCATCGGCGGGACGGGAAACACCGGGGAGCTGTTTTTT. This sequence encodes CAIGGTGNTGELFF.

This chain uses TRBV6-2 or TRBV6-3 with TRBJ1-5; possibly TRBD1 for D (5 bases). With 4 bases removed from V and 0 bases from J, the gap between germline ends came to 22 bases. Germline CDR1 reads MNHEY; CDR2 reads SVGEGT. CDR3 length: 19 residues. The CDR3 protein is CASSSAPRGSPYSNQPQHF. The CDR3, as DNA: TGTGCCAGCAGTTCCGCCCCGCGGGGGTCGCCCTATAGCAATCAGCCCCAGCATTTT.

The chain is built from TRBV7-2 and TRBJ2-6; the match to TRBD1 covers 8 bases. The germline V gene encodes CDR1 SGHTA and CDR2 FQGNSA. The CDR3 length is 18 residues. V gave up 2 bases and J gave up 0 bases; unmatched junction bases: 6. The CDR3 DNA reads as TGTGCCAGCAGCTTACGCAGGGGGCCTCCCTCTGGGGCCAACGTCCTGACTTTC. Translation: CASSLRRGPPSGANVLTF.

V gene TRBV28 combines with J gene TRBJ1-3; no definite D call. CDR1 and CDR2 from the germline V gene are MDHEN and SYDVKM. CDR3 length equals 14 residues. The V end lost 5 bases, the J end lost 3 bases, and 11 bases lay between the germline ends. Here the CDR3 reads CASSNEGVGNTIYF. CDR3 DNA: TGTGCCAGCAGTAATGAGGGCGTTGGAAACACCATATATTTT.

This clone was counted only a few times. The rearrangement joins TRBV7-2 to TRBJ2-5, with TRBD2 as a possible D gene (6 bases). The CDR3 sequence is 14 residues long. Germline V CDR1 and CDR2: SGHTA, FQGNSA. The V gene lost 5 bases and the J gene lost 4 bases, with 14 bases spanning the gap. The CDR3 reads CASSRRAGTETQYF. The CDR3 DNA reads TGTGCCAGCAGCCGGCGGGCGGGAACAGAGACCCAGTACTTC.

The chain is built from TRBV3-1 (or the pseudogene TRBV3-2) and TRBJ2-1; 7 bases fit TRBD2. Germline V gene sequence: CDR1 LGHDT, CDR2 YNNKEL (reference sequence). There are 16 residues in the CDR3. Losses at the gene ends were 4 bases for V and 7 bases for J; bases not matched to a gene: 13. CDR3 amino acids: CASSLRGLVGKNEQFF. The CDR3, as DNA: TGTGCCAGCAGCCTCCGTGGACTAGTGGGTAAAAATGAGCAGTTCTTC.